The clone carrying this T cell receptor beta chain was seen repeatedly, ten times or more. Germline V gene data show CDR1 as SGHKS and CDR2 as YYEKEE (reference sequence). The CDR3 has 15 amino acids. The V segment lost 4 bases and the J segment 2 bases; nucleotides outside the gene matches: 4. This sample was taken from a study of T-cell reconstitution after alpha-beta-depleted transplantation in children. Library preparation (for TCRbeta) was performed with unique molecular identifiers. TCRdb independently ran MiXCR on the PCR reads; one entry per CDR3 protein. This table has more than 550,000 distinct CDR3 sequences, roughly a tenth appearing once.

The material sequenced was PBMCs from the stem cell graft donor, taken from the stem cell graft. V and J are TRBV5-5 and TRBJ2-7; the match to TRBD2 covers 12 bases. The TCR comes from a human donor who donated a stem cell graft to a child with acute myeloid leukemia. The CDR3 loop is CASSQTSGGAYEQYF. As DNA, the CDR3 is TGTGCCAGCAGCCAGACTAGCGGGGGAGCCTACGAGCAGTACTTC.